The T cell receptor (beta chain) described here comes from a study of blood T cell repertoires in COVID-19. Overall study context: COVID-19 samples from acute and convalescent phases originated in the United States, Italy and Spain.

Trimming cost V 5 bases and J 4 bases, with 9 bases left between them. The CDR3 contains 12 residues. Some clones are missing from TCRdb's copy, which holds only in-frame ones; the method was immunoSEQ multiplex PCR. This repertoire shows 85,000 or so clones, roughly 95% found once; its top ten account for roughly 4%. The chain links TRBV12-3 or TRBV12-4 to TRBJ2-7; maybe TRBD2 (6 bases). The sequence was obtained from a human donor with active COVID-19. The donor label of this sample is uncertain. Input material: peripheral blood. CDR3 sequence: CASSPRGYEQYF. Written as DNA, the CDR3 is TGTGCCAGCAGTCCCCGGGGGTACGAGCAGTACTTC.